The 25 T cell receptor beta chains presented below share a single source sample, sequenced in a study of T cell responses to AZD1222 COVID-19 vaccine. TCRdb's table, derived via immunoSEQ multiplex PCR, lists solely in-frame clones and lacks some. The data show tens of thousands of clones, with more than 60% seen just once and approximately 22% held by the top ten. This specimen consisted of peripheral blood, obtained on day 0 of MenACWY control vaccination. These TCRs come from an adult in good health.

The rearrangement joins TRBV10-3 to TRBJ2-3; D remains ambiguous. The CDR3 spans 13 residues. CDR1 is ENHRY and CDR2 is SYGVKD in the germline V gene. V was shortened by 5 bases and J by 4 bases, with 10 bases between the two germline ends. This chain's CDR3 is CAISIVAADTQYF. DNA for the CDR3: TGTGCCATCAGTATCGTCGCGGCAGATACGCAGTATTTT.

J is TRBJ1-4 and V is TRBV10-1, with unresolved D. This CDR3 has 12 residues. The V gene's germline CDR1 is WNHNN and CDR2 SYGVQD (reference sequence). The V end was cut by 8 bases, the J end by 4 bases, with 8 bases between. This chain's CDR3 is CASLNRNEKLFF. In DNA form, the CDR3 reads TGCGCCAGCCTAAACCGTAATGAAAAACTGTTTTTT.

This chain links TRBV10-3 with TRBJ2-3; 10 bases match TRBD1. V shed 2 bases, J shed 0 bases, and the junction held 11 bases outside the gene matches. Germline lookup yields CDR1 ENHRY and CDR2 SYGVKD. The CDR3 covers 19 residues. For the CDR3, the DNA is TGTGCCATCAGTGAGGCAGAAGATCCGGGACAGGGGAGCACAGATACGCAGTATTTT. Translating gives CAISEAEDPGQGSTDTQYF.

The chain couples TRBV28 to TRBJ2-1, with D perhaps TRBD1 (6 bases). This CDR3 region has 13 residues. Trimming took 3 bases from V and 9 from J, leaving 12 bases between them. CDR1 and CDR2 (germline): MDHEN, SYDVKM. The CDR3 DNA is TGTGCCAGCAGTTTGACAGGCCGGGGTGAGCAGTTCTTC. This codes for CASSLTGRGEQFF.

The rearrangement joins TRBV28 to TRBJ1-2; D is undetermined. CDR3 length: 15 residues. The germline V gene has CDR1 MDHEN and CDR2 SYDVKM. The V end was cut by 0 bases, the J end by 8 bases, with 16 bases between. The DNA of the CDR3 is TGTGCCAGCAGTTTATGGTCTACAGCCTCAGGAGGCTACACCTTC. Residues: CASSLWSTASGGYTF.

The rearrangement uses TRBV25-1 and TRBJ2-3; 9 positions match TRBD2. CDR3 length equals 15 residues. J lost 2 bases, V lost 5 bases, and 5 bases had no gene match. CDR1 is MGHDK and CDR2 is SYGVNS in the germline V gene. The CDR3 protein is CASSWASGNTDTQYF. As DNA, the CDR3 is TGTGCCAGCAGTTGGGCTAGCGGGAACACAGATACGCAGTATTTT.

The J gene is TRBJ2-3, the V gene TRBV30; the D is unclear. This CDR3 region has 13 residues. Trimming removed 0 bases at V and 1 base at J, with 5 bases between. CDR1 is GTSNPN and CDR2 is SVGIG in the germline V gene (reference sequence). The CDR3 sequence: CAWSVGRTDTQYF. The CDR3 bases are TGTGCCTGGAGTGTCGGTCGCACAGATACGCAGTATTTT.

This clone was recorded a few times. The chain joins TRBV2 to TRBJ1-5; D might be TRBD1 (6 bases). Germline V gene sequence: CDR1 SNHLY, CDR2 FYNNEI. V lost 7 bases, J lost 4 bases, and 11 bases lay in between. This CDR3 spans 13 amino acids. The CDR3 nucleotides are TGTGCCAGCAATAGGGACATAAATCAGCCCCAGCATTTT. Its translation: CASNRDINQPQHF.

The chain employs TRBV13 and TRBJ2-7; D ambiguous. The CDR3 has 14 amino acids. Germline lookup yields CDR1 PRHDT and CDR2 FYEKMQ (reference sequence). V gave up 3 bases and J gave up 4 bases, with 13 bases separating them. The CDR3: CASSFSGEGYEQYF. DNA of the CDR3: TGTGCCAGCAGCTTCTCTGGGGAAGGTTACGAGCAGTACTTC.

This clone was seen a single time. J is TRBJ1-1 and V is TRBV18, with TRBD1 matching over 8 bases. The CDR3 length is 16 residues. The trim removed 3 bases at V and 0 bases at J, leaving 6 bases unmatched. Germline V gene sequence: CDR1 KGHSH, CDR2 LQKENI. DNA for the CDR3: TGTGCCAGCTCACCTCTCAGGGGGCCGATGAACACTGAAGCTTTCTTT. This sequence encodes CASSPLRGPMNTEAFF. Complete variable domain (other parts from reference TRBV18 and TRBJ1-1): NAGVMQNPRHLVRRRGQEARLRCSPMKGHSHVYWYRQLPEEGLKFMVYLQKENIIDESGMPKERFSAEFPKEGPSILRIQQVVRGDSAAYFCASSPLRGPMNTEAFFGQGTRLTVV.

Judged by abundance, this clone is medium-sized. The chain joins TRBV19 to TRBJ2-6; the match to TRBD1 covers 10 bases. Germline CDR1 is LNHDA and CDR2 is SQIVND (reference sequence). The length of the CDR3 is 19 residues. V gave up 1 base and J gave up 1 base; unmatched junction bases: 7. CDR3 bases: TGTGCCAGTAGTATAGCCGGGACAGGGGTTGTATCTGGGGCCAACGTCCTGACTTTC. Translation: CASSIAGTGVVSGANVLTF.

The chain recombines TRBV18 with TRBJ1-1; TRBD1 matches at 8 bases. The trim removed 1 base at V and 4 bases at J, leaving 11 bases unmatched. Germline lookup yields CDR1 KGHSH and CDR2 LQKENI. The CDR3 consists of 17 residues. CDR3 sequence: CASSPQVAGGTATEAFF. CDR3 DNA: TGTGCCAGCTCACCACAGGTGGCAGGGGGCACGGCCACTGAAGCTTTCTTT.

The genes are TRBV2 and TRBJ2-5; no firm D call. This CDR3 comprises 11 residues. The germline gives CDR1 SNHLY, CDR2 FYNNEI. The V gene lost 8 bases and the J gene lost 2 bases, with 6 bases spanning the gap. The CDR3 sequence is CASLRQETQYF. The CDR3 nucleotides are TGTGCCAGCCTCAGGCAAGAGACCCAGTACTTC.

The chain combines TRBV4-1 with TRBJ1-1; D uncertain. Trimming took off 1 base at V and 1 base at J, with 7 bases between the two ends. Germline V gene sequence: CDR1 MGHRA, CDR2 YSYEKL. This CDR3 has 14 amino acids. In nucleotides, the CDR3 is TGCGCCAGCAGCCAAGTGGGAGGGAACACTGAAGCTTTCTTT. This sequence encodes CASSQVGGNTEAFF.

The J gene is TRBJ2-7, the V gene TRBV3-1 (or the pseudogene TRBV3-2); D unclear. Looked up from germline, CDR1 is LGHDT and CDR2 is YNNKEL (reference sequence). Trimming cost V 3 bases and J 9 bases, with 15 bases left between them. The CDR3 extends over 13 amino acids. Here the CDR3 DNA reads TGTGCCAGCAGCCACGGTACCGAGGCCAGGCAGTACGTC. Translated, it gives CASSHGTEARQYV.

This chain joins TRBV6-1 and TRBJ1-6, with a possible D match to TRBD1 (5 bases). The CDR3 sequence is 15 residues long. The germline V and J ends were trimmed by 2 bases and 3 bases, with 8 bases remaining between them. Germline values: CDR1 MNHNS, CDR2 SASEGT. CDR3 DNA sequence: TGTGCCAGCAGTGAACAGGGCATCTATAATTCACCCCTCCACTTT. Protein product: CASSEQGIYNSPLHF.

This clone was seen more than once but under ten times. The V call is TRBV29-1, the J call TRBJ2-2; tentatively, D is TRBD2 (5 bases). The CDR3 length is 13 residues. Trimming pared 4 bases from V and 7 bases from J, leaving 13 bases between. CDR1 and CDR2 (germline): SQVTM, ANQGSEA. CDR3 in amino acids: CSVGAQGSGELFF. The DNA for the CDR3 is TGCAGCGTTGGCGCCCAAGGGAGCGGGGAGCTGTTTTTT.

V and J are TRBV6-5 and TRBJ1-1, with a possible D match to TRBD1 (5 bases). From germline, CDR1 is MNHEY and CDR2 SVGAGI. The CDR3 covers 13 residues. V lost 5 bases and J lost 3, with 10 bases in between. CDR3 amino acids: CASSTREYTEAFF. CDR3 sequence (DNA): TGTGCCAGCAGTACCAGGGAGTACACTGAAGCTTTCTTT.

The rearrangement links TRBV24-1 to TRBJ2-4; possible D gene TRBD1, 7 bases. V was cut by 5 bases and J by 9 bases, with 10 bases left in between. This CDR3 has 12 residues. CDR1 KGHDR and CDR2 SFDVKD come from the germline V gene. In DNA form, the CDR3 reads TGTGCCACCAGTGCGCAGGGGGGCATTCAGTACTTC. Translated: CATSAQGGIQYF.

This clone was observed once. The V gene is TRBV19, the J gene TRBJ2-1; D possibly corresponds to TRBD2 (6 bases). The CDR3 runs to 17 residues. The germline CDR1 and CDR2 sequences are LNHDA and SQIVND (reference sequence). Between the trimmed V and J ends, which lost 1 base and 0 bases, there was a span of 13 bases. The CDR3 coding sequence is TGTGCCAGTAGTATAGGCGGGGTCCGAAGCTCCTACAATGAGCAGTTCTTC. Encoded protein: CASSIGGVRSSYNEQFF.

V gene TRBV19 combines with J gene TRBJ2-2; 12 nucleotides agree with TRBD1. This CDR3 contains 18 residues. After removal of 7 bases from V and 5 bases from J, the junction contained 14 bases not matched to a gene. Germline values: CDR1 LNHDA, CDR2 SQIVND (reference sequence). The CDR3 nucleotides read TGTGCCAGTATAGGGCGGGACAGGGGGCTCCCACATACCGGGGAGCTGTTTTTT. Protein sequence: CASIGRDRGLPHTGELFF.

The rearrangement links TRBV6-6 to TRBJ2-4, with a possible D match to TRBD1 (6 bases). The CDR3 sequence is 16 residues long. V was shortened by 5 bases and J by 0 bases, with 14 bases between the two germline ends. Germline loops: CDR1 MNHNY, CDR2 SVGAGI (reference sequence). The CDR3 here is CASSPLTGLAKNIQYF. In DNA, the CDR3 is TGTGCCAGCAGTCCTCTGACAGGCCTAGCCAAAAACATTCAGTACTTC.

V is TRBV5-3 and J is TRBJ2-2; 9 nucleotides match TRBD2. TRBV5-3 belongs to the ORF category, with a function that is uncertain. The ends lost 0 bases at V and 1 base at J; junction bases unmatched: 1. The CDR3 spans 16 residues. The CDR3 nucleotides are TGTGCCAGAAGCTTGGGACTAGCGGAGAACACCGGGGAGCTGTTTTTT. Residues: CARSLGLAENTGELFF.

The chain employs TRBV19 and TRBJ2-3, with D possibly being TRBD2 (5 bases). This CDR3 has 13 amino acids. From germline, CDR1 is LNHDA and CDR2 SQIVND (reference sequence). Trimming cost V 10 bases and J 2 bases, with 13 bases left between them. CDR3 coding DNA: TGTGCCACCTCGGGAACCTACACAGATACGCAGTATTTT. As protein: CATSGTYTDTQYF.

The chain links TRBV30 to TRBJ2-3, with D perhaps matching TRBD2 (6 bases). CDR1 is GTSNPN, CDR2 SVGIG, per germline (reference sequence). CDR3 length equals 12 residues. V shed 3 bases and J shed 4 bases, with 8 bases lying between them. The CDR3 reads CAWRGGSDTQYF. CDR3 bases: TGTGCCTGGAGGGGAGGTTCAGATACGCAGTATTTT.